This T cell receptor (beta chain) was recovered during a study of cytomegalovirus exposure and HLA in healthy donors. Study-level results: In an earlier analysis, about 90% or about 30%: the productive usage of most TCR beta V segments.

The study ran its PCR with 60 Vbeta and 13 Jbeta primers. Some clones are missing from TCRdb's copy, which holds only in-frame ones; the method was immunoSEQ multiplex PCR. The sample includes over 85,000 clones, 75% to 90% of them seen just once. Comment on this clone: Its antigen is not known.

Germline V gene data show CDR1 as SEHNR and CDR2 as FQNEAQ (reference sequence). V was clipped by 8 bases and J by 6 bases, with 16 bases between them. The CDR3 spans 14 residues. J is TRBJ2-2 and V is TRBV7-9, with TRBD2 as a possible D gene (7 bases). The clonotype originates from a man aged 40-55 years in good health and CMV-seronegative. Sequences were obtained from PBMCs. Here the CDR3 reads CASFGGLDAGELFF. The CDR3 bases are TGTGCCAGCTTCGGGGGGCTAGACGCCGGGGAGCTGTTTTTT.